The 9 T cell receptor beta chains below were found in one sample sequenced in a study of cytomegalovirus exposure and HLA in healthy donors. Both 60 Vbeta primers and 13 Jbeta primers went into the PCR. Assay: immunoSEQ multiplex PCR; the TCRdb copy retains only in-frame clones and omits some. In the table there are tens of thousands of clones, about 74% of which are singletons. The specimen was PBMCs. The source is a man aged 25-40 years in good health and CMV-seronegative.

This clone was found once. The DNA is omitted, as the CDR3 cannot be located on it reliably, and the CDR3 follows TCRdb's listing. The V gene is TRBV5-1, the J gene TRBJ2-5; no DNA check was done on the table's D call, TRBD1. Germline V gene lookup returns CDR1 SGHRS and CDR2 YFSETQ. The CDR3 length equals 15 residues, ends included. The CDR3: CASSLAEVGQGILYF.

The chain carries TRBV30 and TRBJ1-5, with D unclear. With 4 bases removed from V and 3 bases from J, the gap between germline ends came to 13 bases. The CDR3 spans 14 residues. Germline CDR1 is GTSNPN and CDR2 is SVGIG (reference sequence). CDR3 nucleotide sequence: TGTGCCTGGAAGGTGCGGGGTTCCAATCAGCCCCAGCATTTT. Its protein product is CAWKVRGSNQPQHF.

The V gene is TRBV15, the J gene TRBJ2-7; 10 bases map to TRBD2. The CDR3 consists of 16 residues. Germline CDR1 LNHNV, CDR2 YYDKDF (reference sequence). Trimming cost V 0 bases and J 3 bases; bases outside gene matches: 5. CDR3 residues: CATSRDMVAGGYEQYF. The CDR3 nucleotides are TGTGCCACCAGCAGAGATATGGTAGCGGGAGGCTACGAGCAGTACTTC.

By sample fraction, this clone is medium-sized (0.01 to 0.1%). CDR3: CASSIGDRAAQPQHF. CDR3 coding DNA: TGTGCCAGTAGTATAGGTGACAGGGCGGCTCAGCCCCAGCATTTT. The chain carries TRBV19 and TRBJ1-5; TRBD1 agrees at 7 bases. The CDR3 contains 15 residues. J was trimmed by 6 bases and V by 1 base; bases with no gene match: 6. Germline V CDR1 and CDR2: LNHDA, SQIVND (reference sequence).

The V and J genes are TRBV29-1 and TRBJ2-3; D is unclear. V lost 0 bases, J lost 6 bases, and 13 bases lay in between. This CDR3 contains 14 residues. From germline, CDR1 is SQVTM and CDR2 ANQGSEA. The CDR3 nucleotides read TGCAGCGTTGAAGAGTCCCTGGCGAGGGATACGCAGTATTTT. Protein: CSVEESLARDTQYF.

The V call is TRBV6-5, the J call TRBJ2-1; 15 positions agree with TRBD2. The CDR3 length is 16 residues. Germline loops: CDR1 MNHEY, CDR2 SVGAGI. The ends lost 4 bases at V and 6 bases at J; junction bases unmatched: 4. The CDR3 protein is CASSFRTSGRVNEQFF. CDR3 DNA: TGTGCCAGCAGTTTTCGGACTAGCGGGAGGGTCAATGAGCAGTTCTTC.

V usage is TRBV10-2 and J usage is TRBJ2-2; TRBD2 might be the D (6 bases). CDR1 WSHSY and CDR2 SAAADI come from the germline V gene. This CDR3 spans 14 amino acids. Deletions cut 6 bases from V and 3 bases from J, with 11 bases between. The DNA for the CDR3 is TGCGCCAGCAGAATGGAGGGAGACACCGGGGAGCTGTTTTTT. As protein: CASRMEGDTGELFF.

The V gene is TRBV29-1, the J gene TRBJ2-5, with 8 nucleotides matching TRBD1. In germline, CDR1 is SQVTM, CDR2 ANQGSEA. V lost 4 bases and J lost 1; bases outside the gene matches: 5. The CDR3 sequence is 14 residues long. The CDR3 DNA reads TGCAGCGTTGCGACAGGGGATGGCCAAGAGACCCAGTACTTC. Protein: CSVATGDGQETQYF.

The CDR3 nucleotides are TGTGCCAGCAGCTTAGCGCTGGCCATTACCCCTCATCAGCCCCAGCATTTT. This gives the protein CASSLALAITPHQPQHF. The chain joins TRBV7-8 to TRBJ1-5; no reliable D call. V lost 0 bases and J 5 bases, leaving 17 bases between the germline ends. CDR1 is SGHVS, CDR2 FQNEAQ, per germline. This CDR3 is built from 17 residues.